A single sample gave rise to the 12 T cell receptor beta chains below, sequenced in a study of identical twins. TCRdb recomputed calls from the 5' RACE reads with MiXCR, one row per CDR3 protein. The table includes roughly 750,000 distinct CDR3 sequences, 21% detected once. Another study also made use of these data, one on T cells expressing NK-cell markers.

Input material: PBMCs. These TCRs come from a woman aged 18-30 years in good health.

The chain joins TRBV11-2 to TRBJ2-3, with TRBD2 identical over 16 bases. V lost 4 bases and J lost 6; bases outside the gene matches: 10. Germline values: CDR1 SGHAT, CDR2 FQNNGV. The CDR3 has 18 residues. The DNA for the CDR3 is TGTGCCAGCAGCTACTGGGGACTAGCGGGAGGGCCATCCGATACGCAGTATTTT. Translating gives CASSYWGLAGGPSDTQYF.

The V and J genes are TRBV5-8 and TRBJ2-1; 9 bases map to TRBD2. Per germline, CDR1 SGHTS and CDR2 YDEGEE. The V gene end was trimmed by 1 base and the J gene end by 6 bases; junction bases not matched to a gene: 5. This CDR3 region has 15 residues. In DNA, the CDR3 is TGTGCCAGCAGCTTGTGGCGGGGGGGTTTCAATGAGCAGTTCTTC. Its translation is CASSLWRGGFNEQFF. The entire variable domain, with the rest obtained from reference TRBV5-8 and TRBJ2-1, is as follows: EAGVTQSPTHLIKTRGQQATLRCSPISGHTSVYWYQQALGLGLQFLLWYDEGEERNRGNFPPRFSGRQFPNYSSELNVNALELEDSALYLCASSLWRGGFNEQFFGPGTRLTVL.

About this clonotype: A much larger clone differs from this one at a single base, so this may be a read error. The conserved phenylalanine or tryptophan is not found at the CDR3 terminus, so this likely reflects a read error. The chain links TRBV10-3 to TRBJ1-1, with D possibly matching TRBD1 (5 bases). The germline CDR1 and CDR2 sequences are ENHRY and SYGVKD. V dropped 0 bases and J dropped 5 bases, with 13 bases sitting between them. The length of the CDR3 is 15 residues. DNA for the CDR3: TGTGCCATCAGTGAGTCACCCGGGGCTCGGACTGAAGCTTTCATT. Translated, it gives CAISESPGARTEAFI.

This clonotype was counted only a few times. CDR3 DNA sequence: TGTGCCAGCAGCGGGCGGGACAAGAGCTCCTACGAGCAGTACTTC. It encodes CASSGRDKSSYEQYF. This chain connects TRBV7-9 to TRBJ2-7; D possibly uses TRBD1 or TRBD2 (6 bases each). CDR1 SEHNR and CDR2 FQNEAQ come from the germline V gene (reference sequence). With 5 bases removed from V and 0 bases from J, the gap between germline ends came to 14 bases. CDR3 length: 15 residues.

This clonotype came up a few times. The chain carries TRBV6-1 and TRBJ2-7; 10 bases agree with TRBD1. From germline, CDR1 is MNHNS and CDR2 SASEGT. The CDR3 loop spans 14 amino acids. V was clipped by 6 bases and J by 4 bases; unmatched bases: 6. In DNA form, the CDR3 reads TGTGCCAGCAGCTGGGGACAGGGGCGGTACGAGCAGTACTTC. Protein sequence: CASSWGQGRYEQYF.

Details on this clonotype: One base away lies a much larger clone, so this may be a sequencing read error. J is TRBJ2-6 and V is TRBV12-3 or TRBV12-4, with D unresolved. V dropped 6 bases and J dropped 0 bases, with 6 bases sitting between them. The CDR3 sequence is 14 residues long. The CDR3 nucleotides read TGTGCCAGCAGACAGAGCTCTGGGGCCAACGTCCTGACTTTC. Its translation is CASRQSSGANVLTF.

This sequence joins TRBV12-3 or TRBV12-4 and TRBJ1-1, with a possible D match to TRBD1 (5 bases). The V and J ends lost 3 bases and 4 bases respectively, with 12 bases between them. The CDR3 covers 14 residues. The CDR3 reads CASSFRGDGTEAFF. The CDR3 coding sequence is TGTGCCAGCAGTTTTCGGGGGGATGGCACTGAAGCTTTCTTT.

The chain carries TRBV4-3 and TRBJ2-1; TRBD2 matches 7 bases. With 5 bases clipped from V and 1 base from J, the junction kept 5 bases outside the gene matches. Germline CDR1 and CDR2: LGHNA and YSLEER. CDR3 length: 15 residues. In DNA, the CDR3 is TGCGCCAGCAGCATCAAGGGAGGGTCCTACAATGAGCAGTTCTTC. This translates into CASSIKGGSYNEQFF.

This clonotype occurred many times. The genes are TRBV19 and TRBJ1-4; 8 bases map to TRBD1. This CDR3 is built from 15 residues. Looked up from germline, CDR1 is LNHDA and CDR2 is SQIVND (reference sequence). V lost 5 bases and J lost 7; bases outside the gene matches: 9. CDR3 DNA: TGTGCCAGTAGTGACACCGGGACAGGCGGTGAAAAACTGTTTTTT. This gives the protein CASSDTGTGGEKLFF.

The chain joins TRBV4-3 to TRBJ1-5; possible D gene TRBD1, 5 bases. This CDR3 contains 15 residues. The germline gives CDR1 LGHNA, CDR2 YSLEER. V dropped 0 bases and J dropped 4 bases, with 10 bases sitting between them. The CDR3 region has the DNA TGCGCCAGCAGCCAAGATGAGGGACCAAATCAGCCCCAGCATTTT. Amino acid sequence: CASSQDEGPNQPQHF.

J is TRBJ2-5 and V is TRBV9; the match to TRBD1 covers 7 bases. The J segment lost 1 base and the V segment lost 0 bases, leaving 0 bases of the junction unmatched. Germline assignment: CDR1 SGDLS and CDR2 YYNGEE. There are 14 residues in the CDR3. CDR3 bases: TGTGCCAGCAGCGTAGCAGGGGGCCAAGAGACCCAGTACTTC. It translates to CASSVAGGQETQYF.

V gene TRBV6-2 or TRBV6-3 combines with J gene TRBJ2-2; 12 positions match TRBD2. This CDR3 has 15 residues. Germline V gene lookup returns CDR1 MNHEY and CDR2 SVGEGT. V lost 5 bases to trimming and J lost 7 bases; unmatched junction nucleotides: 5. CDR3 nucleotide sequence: TGTGCCAGCAGTCGACTAGCGGGAGTTGGCGGGGAGCTGTTTTTT. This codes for CASSRLAGVGGELFF.